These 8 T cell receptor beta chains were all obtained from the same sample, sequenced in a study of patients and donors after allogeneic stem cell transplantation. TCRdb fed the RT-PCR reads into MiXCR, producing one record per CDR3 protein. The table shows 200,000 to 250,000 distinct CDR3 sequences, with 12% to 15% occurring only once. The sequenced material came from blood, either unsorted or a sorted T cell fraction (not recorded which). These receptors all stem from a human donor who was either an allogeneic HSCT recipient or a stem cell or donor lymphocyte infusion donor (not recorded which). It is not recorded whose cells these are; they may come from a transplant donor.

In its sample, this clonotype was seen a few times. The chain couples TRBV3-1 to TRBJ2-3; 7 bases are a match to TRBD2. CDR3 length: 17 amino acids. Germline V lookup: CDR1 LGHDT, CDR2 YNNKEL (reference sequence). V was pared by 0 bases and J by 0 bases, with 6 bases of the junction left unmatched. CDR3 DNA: TGTGCCAGCAGCCAAGATCTCCAGCGGGGAAGCACAGATACGCAGTATTTT. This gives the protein CASSQDLQRGSTDTQYF.

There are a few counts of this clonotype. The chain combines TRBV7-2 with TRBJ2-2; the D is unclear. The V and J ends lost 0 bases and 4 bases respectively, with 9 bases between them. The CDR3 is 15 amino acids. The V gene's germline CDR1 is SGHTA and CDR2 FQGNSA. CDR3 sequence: CASSLASRTTGELFF. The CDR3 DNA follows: TGTGCCAGCAGCTTAGCATCCAGAACCACCGGGGAGCTGTTTTTT. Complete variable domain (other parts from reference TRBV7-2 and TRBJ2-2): GAGVSQSPSNKVTEKGKDVELRCDPISGHTALYWYRQSLGQGLEFLIYFQGNSAPDKSGLPSDRFSAERTGGSVSTLTIQRTQQEDSAVYLCASSLASRTTGELFFGEGSRLTVL.

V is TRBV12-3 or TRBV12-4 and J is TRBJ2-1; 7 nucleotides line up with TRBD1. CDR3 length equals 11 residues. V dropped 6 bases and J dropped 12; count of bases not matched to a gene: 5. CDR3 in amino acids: CASRQTGWQFF. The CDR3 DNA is TGTGCCAGCAGGCAGACAGGGTGGCAGTTCTTC.

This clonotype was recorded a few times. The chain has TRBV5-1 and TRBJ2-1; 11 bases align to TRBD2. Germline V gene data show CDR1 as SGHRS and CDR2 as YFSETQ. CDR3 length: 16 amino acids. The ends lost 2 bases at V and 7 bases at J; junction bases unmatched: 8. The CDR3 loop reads CASSLQTSGAGNEQFF. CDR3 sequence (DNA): TGCGCCAGCAGCTTACAGACTAGCGGGGCCGGGAATGAGCAGTTCTTC. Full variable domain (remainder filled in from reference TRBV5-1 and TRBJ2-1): KAGVTQTPRYLIKTRGQQVTLSCSPISGHRSVSWYQQTPGQGLQFLFEYFSETQRNKGNFPGRFSGRQFSNSRSEMNVSTLELGDSALYLCASSLQTSGAGNEQFFGPGTRLTVL.

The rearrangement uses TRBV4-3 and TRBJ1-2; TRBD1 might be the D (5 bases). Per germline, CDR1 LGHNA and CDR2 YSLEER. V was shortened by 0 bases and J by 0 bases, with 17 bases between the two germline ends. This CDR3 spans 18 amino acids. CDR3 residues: CASSQDPGGRATNYGYTF. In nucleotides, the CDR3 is TGCGCCAGCAGCCAAGATCCGGGGGGACGGGCAACTAACTATGGCTACACCTTC.

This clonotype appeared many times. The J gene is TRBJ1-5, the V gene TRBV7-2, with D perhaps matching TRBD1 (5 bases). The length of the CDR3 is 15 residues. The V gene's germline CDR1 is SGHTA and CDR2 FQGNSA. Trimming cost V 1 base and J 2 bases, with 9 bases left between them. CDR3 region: CASSLDSGGNQPQHF. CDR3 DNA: TGTGCCAGCAGCTTAGACTCGGGGGGCAATCAGCCCCAGCATTTT.

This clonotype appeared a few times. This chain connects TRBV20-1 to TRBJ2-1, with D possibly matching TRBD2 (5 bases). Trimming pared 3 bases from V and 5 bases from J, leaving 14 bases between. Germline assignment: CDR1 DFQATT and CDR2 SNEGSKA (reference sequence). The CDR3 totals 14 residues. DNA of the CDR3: TGCAGTGCTAGGTTTGACGGGGAACACAATGAGCAGTTCTTC. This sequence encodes CSARFDGEHNEQFF.

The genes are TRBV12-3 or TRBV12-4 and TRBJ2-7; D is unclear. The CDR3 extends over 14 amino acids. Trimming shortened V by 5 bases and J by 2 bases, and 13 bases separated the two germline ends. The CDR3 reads CASSTSGSPYEQYF. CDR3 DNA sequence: TGTGCCAGCAGTACAAGTGGCTCCCCCTACGAGCAGTACTTC.